Below, one T cell receptor beta chain is given with its context. Germline values: CDR1 SGDLS, CDR2 YYNGEE. Deletions cut 3 bases from V and 3 bases from J, with 5 bases between. The CDR3 has 12 residues. These data are taken from a study of shared clonotypes between healthy human individuals. Across the study: Those who served as donors were a couple of women and three men between the ages of 18 and 49.

The naive CD8 fraction comprised CD45RO-negative cells positively selected for CCR7 and excluded terminally differentiated effector memory CD45RA+ cells. At a deep level, the assay was run. In the sorted-subset replicate PCRs, about 190 ng DNA, tens of thousands of T cell genomes, was used. Assay: immunoSEQ multiplex PCR; the TCRdb copy retains only in-frame clones and omits some. The sample lists around 2,000,000 clones, about 92% occurring once. The origin of this receptor is a man between 18 and 35 years old in good health. Some clones in this sample may be carry-over from other donors' samples. The chain carries TRBV9 and TRBJ2-3; D uncertain. Material: naive CD8+ T cells from PBMCs. The CDR3, as DNA: TGTGCCAGCAGCGACGATACAGATACGCAGTATTTT. It encodes CASSDDTDTQYF.